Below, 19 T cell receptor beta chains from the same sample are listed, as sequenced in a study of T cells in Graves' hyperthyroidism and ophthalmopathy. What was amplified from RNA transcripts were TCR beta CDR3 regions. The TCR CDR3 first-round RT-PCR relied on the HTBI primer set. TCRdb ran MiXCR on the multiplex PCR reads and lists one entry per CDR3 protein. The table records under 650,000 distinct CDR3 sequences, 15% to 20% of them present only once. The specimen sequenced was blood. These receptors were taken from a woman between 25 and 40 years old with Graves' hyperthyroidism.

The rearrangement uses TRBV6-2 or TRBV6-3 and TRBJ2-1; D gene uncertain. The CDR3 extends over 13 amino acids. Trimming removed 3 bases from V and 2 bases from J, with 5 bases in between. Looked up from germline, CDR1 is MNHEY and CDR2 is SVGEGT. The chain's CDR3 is CASSYYPYNEQFF. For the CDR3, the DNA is TGTGCCAGCAGTTATTACCCCTACAATGAGCAGTTCTTC.

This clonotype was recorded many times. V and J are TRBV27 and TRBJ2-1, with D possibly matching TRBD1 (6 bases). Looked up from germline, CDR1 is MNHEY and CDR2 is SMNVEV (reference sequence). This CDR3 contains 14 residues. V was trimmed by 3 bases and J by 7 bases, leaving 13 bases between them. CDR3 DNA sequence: TGTGCCAGCAGTTTCGCAGGGGAAGAAAATGAGCAGTTCTTC. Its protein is CASSFAGEENEQFF.

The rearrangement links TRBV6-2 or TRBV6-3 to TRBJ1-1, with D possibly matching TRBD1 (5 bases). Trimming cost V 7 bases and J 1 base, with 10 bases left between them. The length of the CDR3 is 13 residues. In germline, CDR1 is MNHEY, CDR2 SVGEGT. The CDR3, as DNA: TGTGCCAGCAACTTCGGGGGGAACACTGAAGCTTTCTTT. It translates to CASNFGGNTEAFF.

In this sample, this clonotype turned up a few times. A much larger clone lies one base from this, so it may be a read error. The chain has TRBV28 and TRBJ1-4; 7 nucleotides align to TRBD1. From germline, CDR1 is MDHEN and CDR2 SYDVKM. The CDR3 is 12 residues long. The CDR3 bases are TGTCCCAGCACAGGGGCTAATGAAAAACTGTTTTTT. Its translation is CPSTGANEKLFF.

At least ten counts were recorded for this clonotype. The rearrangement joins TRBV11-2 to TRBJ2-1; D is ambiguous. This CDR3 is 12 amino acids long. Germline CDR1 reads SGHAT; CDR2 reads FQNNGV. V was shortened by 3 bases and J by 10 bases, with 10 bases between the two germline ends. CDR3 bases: TGTGCCAGCAGCTTTAAATTGGGGGAGCAGTTCTTC. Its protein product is CASSFKLGEQFF.

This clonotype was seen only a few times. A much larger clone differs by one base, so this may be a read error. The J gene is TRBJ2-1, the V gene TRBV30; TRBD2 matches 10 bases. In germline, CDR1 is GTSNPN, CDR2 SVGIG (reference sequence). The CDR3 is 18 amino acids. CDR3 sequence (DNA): TGTGCCTGGAGATCGGGACTAGCGAGTCTTAGCTCCTACAATCAGCAGTTCTTC. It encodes CAWRSGLASLSSYNQQFF.

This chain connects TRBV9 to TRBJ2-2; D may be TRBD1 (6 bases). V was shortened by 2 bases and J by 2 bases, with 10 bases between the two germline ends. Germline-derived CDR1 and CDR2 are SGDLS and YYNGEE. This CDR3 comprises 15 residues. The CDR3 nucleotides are TGTGCCAGCAGCGTGGGGACAACCAACACCGGGGAGCTGTTTTTT. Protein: CASSVGTTNTGELFF.

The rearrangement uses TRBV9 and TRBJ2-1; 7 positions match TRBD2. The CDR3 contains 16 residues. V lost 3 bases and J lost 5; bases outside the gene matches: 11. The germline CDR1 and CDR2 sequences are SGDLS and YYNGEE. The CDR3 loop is CASSAPRGGRNNEQFF. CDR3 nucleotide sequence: TGTGCCAGCAGCGCCCCTCGCGGGGGTCGGAACAATGAGCAGTTCTTC. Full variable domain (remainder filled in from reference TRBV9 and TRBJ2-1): DSGVTQTPKHLITATGQRVTLRCSPRSGDLSVYWYQQSLDQGLQFLIQYYNGEERAKGNILERFSAQQFPDLHSELNLSSLELGDSALYFCASSAPRGGRNNEQFFGPGTRLTVL.

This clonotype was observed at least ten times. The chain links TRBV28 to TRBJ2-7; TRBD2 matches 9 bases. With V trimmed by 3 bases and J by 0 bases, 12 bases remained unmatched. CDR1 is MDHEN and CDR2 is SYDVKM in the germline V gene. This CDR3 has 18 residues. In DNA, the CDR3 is TGTGCCAGCAGTTTCCCCAACCCCCAGCGGGAGGCCTCCTACGAGCAGTACTTC. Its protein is CASSFPNPQREASYEQYF.

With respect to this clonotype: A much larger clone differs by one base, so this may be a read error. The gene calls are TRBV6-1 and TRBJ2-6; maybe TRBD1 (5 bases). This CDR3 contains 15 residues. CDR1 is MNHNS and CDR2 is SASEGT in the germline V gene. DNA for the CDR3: TGTGCCAGCAGTAAAACAGTCTCTGGGGCCAACGTCCTGCCTTTC. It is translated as CASSKTVSGANVLPF.

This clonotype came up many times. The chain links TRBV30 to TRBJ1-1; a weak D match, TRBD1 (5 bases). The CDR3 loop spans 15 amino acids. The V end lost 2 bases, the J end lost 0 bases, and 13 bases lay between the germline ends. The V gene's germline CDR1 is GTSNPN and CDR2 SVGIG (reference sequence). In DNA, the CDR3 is TGTGCCTGGAGTTCGGGGGTTCACGTGAACACTGAAGCTTTCTTT. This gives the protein CAWSSGVHVNTEAFF. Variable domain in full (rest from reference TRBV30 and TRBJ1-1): SQTIHQWPATLVQPVGSPLSLECTVEGTSNPNLYWYRQAAGRGLQLLFYSVGIGQISSEVPQNLSASRPQDRQFILSSKKLLLSDSGFYLCAWSSGVHVNTEAFFGQGTRLTVV.

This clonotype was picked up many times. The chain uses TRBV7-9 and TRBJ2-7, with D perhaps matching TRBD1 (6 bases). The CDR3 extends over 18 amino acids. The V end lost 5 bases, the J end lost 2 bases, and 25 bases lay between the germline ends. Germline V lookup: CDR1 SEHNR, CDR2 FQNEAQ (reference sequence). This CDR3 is CASSGATGSLLITYEQYF. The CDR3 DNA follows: TGTGCCAGCAGCGGGGCGACAGGCTCCCTCCTTATTACCTACGAGCAGTACTTC.

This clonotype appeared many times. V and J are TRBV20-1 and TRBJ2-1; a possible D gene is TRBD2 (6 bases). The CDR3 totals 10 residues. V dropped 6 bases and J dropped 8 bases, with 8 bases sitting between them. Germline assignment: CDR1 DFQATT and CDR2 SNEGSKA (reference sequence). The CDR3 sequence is CSAQRDEQFF. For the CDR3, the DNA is TGCAGTGCCCAGCGGGATGAGCAGTTCTTC.

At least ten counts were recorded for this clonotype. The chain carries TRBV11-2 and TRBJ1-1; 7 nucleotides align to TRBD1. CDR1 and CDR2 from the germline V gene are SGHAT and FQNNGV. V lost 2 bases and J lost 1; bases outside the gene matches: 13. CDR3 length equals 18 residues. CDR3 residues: CASSLPTGRRGWNTEAFF. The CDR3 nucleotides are TGTGCCAGCAGCTTACCGACAGGGCGCCGAGGCTGGAACACTGAAGCTTTCTTT.

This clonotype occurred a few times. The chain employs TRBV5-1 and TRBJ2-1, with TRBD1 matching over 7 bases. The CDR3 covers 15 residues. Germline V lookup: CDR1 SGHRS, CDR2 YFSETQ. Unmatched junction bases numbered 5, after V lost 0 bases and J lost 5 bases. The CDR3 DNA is TGCGCCAGCAGCTTGGACAGGGGAAATGACAATGAGCAGTTCTTC. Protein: CASSLDRGNDNEQFF.

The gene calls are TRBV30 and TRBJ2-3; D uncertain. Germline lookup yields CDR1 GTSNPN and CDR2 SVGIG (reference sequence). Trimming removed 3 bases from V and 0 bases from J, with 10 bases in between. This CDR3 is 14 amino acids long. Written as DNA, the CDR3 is TGTGCCTGGAGAATTCACCCTAGCACAGATACGCAGTATTTT. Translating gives CAWRIHPSTDTQYF.

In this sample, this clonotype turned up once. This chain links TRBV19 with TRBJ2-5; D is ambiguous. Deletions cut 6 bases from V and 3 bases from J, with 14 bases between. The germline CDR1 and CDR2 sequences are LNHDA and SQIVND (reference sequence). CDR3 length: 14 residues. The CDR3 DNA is TGTGCCAGTAGCATCGATATGATGAAAGAGACCCAGTACTTC. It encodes CASSIDMMKETQYF.

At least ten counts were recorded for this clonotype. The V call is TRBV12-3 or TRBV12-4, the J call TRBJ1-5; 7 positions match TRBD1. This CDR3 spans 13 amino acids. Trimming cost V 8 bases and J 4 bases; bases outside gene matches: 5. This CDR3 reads CASGTGANQPQHF. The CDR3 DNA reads TGTGCCAGCGGAACAGGGGCGAATCAGCCCCAGCATTTT.

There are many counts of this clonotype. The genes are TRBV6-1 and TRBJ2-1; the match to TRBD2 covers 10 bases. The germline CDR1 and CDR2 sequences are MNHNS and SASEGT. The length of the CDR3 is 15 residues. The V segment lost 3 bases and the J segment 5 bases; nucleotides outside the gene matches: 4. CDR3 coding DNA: TGTGCCAGCAGTGAGGGGACTAGCGTCCACAATGAGCAGTTCTTC. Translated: CASSEGTSVHNEQFF.